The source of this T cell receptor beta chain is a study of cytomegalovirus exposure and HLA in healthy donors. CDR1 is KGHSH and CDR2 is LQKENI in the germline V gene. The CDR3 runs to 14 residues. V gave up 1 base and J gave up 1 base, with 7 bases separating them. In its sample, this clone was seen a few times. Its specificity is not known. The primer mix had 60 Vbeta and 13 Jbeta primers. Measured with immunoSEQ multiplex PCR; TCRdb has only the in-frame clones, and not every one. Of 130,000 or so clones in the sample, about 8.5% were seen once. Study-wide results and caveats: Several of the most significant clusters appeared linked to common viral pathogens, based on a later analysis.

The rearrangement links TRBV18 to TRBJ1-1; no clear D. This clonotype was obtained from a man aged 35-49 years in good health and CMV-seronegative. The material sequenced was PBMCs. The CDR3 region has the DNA TGTGCCAGCTCACCACTCACAGAGAACACTGAAGCTTTCTTT. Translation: CASSPLTENTEAFF.